The rows below give T cell receptor beta chains drawn from one sample of a study of identical twins. TCRdb ran MiXCR on the 5' RACE reads and lists one entry per CDR3 protein. The sample includes more than 600,000 distinct CDR3 sequences, roughly 18% of them seen just once. These data are also associated with another study on T cells expressing NK-cell markers.

The material sequenced was PBMCs. These receptors were collected from a woman aged 18-29 years in good health. Each CDR3 is given with its conserved first and last residue. The listing skips clone size in some rows; elsewhere it reads once, few, many or a size class.

>TRBJ2-7|TRBV9|few
CASSANRGHEQYF
>TRBJ2-7|TRBV5-5|-
CASSWGGLAGDEQYF
>TRBJ2-1|TRBV4-1|few
CASSLLRSDEQFF
>TRBJ2-7|TRBV12-3/TRBV12-4|few
CASSFGRGLSYEQYF
>TRBJ2-7|TRBV5-6|-
CASSARDSSYEQYF
>TRBJ2-2|TRBV7-3|-
CAYSGDGITGELFF
>TRBJ1-1|TRBV5-1|few
CASSLEWRGAGVTEAFF
>TRBJ2-3|TRBV24-1|few
CATSGQTSGHTDTQYF
>TRBJ1-1|TRBV7-2|few
CASSATGYTEAFF
>TRBJ2-4|TRBV2|few
CASSEEAGLAKNIQYF
>TRBJ2-1|TRBV12-3/TRBV12-4|-
CASSWTSSYNEQFF
>TRBJ2-1|TRBV6-2/TRBV6-3|few
CASSLETSGGANEQFF